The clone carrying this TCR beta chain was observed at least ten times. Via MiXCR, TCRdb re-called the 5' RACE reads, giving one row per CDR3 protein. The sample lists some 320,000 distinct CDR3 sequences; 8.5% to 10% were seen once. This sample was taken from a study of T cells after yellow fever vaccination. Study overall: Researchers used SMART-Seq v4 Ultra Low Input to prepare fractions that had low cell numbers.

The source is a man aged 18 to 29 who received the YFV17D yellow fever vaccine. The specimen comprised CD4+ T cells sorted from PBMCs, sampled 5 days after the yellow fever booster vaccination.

CDR3 protein: CASRLPTGFYGYTF. In DNA form, the CDR3 reads TGTGCCAGCAGATTACCCACAGGGTTCTATGGCTACACCTTC. The chain uses TRBV2 and TRBJ1-2, with D maybe TRBD1 (6 bases). The CDR3 extends over 14 amino acids. V was cut by 6 bases and J by 4 bases, with 15 bases left in between. CDR1 and CDR2 (germline): SNHLY, FYNNEI. The full variable domain, its missing parts supplied by reference TRBV2 and TRBJ1-2, is EPEVTQTPSHQVTQMGQEVILRCVPISNHLYFYWYRQILGQKVEFLVSFYNNEISEKSEIFDDQFSVERPDGSNFTLKIRSTKLEDSAMYFCASRLPTGFYGYTFGSGTRLTVV.